This T cell receptor (beta chain) appears in the sequencing data of a study of shared clonotypes between healthy human individuals. Findings of the study overall: Depth was large, yet rarefaction showed that sorted-subset sequencing was incomplete. Unshared clonotypes carried lower generation probabilities than those common to all four donors.

The ends were cut back, 7 bases at V and 0 bases at J, with 13 bases in the middle. This CDR3 has 14 residues. Germline V CDR1 and CDR2: SNHLY, FYNNEI. Remarks on this clone: Its antigen is unknown.

Donors were Caucasian adults residing in Nashville, Tennessee, USA. It was across several immunoSEQ plates that each subset's genomic DNA was evenly split. Using immunoSEQ multiplex PCR, the repertoire was profiled, and TCRdb retains in-frame clones only, with some absent. This sample has under 2.5 million clones; under 95% occur once, and the top ten carry around 0.38%. The V and J genes are TRBV2 and TRBJ2-7, with D possibly TRBD2 on 6 matching bases. The source material was naive CD4+ T cells from PBMCs. Documented subset: CD45RA+ positively selected. This receptor was obtained from a man in his late teens or twenties in good health. Some clones in this sample may be carry-over from other donors' samples. The CDR3 region has the DNA TGTGCCAGCACGGGGAGGCGACTCTCCTACGAGCAGTACTTC. It specifies CASTGRRLSYEQYF. Supplemented by reference TRBV2 and TRBJ2-7, the full variable domain reads EPEVTQTPSHQVTQMGQEVILRCVPISNHLYFYWYRQILGQKVEFLVSFYNNEISEKSEIFDDQFSVERPDGSNFTLKIRSTKLEDSAMYFCASTGRRLSYEQYFGPGTRLTVT.